This T cell receptor (beta chain) was observed in a study of T cells after yellow fever vaccination. About the research overall: Preparing low-cell-number fractions relied on SMART-Seq v4 Ultra Low Input.

Study findings and constraints: Primary-vaccination clones mostly resurfaced post-booster (roughly 97% CD4, more than 85% CD8).

The CDR3 is 16 residues long. Losses at the gene ends were 4 bases for V and 0 bases for J; bases not matched to a gene: 5. CDR1 is SGHTA, CDR2 FQGNSA, per germline. Making TCR cDNA involved 5'RACE template switching, which added UMIs and a universal primer site. Each CDR3 protein gets one entry after TCRdb re-called the 5' RACE reads with MiXCR. There are around 340,000 distinct CDR3 sequences in the sample; 8.7% occur only once, and approximately 19% lies in the top ten. This clonotype was seen more than once but under ten times. Its antigen is not known. The rearrangement joins TRBV7-2 to TRBJ1-4; 7 nucleotides match TRBD1. Sequences were derived from PBMCs, sampled on the day of the first yellow fever vaccination. This receptor was taken from a man between 18 and 29 years old who received the YFV17D yellow fever vaccine. The CDR3 here is CASSSYRGSTNEKLFF. In DNA, the CDR3 is TGTGCCAGCAGCTCGTACAGGGGATCAACTAATGAAAAACTGTTTTTT.